The 22 T cell receptor beta chains below all came from one sample that was sequenced in a study of T cells after yellow fever vaccination (dated by TCRdb to the late 2010s). The library was obtained by 5' RACE. TCRdb shows the sequencer as Illumina NovaSeq 6000. The raw public data were reprocessed by TCRdb itself: fastp quality trimming at Q25, MiXCR clonotype calling, in-frame beta chains only. For every CDR3 protein sequence, its rows merge into one entry that carries the most common genes and DNA. This sample gives about 340,000 distinct CDR3 sequences in total; 9.5% to 15% of them show up just once. The ten largest clonotypes hold 3.2% of the sample. The treatment or condition label of this sample denotes: live attenuated yellow fever vaccine strain. The sample here was CD4+ T cells sorted from PBMCs, taken 15 days after the yellow fever booster vaccination. The receptor source for this set is a man aged 18 to 30 who received the YFV17D yellow fever vaccine.

This clonotype has at least ten counts. The chain recombines TRBV18 with TRBJ1-5; a weak D match, TRBD1 (6 bases). Germline lookup yields CDR1 KGHSH and CDR2 LQKENI. CDR3 length equals 15 residues. Trimming stripped 2 bases from V and 2 bases from J, with 10 bases between. Written as DNA, the CDR3 is TGTGCCAGCTCACCAACAGGGAATGGCAATCAGCCCCAGCATTTT. This translates into CASSPTGNGNQPQHF.

This clonotype was seen a few times. V is TRBV5-4 and J is TRBJ2-3, with a tentative D call TRBD2 (7 bases). CDR1 is SGHNT and CDR2 is YYREEE in the germline V gene (reference sequence). This CDR3 is built from 16 residues. Trimming cost V 4 bases and J 5 bases, with 20 bases left between them. The chain's CDR3 is CASSRNRGGQGDTQYF. The CDR3 region has the DNA TGTGCCAGCAGCCGGAATAGGGGGGGCCAGGGAGATACGCAGTATTTT.

This clonotype was seen only a few times. V usage is TRBV6-5 and J usage is TRBJ2-7; TRBD2 matches at 11 bases. The CDR3 length is 14 residues. Germline trimming cut 6 bases from V and 2 bases from J; bases unmatched to any gene: 3. Germline V gene data show CDR1 as MNHEY and CDR2 as SVGAGI. In nucleotides, the CDR3 is TGTGCCAGCAGGCTAGCGGGGGGAGCCTACGAGCAGTACGTC. Its translation: CASRLAGGAYEQYV.

There are a few counts of this clonotype. The chain is built from TRBV20-1 and TRBJ2-7; D is perhaps TRBD2 (5 bases). The CDR3 has 12 residues. Germline loops: CDR1 DFQATT, CDR2 SNEGSKA (reference sequence). V lost 3 bases, J lost 0 bases, and 6 bases lay in between. Here the CDR3 reads CSASGVSYEQYF. CDR3 DNA: TGCAGTGCTAGCGGGGTCTCCTACGAGCAGTACTTC.

This clonotype was counted a few times. The CDR3 spells CASRPTGSNTGELFF. The CDR3 bases are TGTGCCAGCAGGCCCACAGGGTCGAACACCGGGGAGCTGTTTTTT. This chain joins TRBV5-4 and TRBJ2-2; D possibly corresponds to TRBD1 (6 bases). V lost 5 bases to trimming and J lost 0 bases, with 11 bases between them. Germline assignment: CDR1 SGHNT and CDR2 YYREEE (reference sequence). This CDR3 has 15 amino acids.

In its sample, this clonotype was seen a few times. The rearrangement uses TRBV4-3 and TRBJ2-3; 9 bases map to TRBD2. CDR3 length: 15 amino acids. Germline V gene lookup returns CDR1 LGHNA and CDR2 YSLEER. V shed 1 base and J 5 bases; nucleotides not matched to a gene: 4. The CDR3 DNA follows: TGCGCCAGCAGCCAAGTGGGACTAGCAGGAGATACGCAGTATTTT. Encoded protein: CASSQVGLAGDTQYF.

The chain combines TRBV7-9 with TRBJ1-6; D is unclear. Looked up from germline, CDR1 is SEHNR and CDR2 is FQNEAQ (reference sequence). The CDR3 is 14 amino acids. Trimming stripped 6 bases from V and 4 bases from J, with 10 bases between. The CDR3 coding sequence is TGTGCCAGCAGTTCCGGCGAATATAATTCACCCCTCCACTTT. It is translated as CASSSGEYNSPLHF.

The chain carries TRBV7-2 and TRBJ2-3; the D gene is possibly TRBD2 (7 bases). Germline values: CDR1 SGHTA, CDR2 FQGNSA. This CDR3 contains 16 residues. V lost 1 base and J lost 4, with 15 bases in between. The CDR3 nucleotides are TGTGCCAGCAGCTTAGGGGCGGCGGGGGCGGCAGATACGCAGTATTTT. Its protein product is CASSLGAAGAADTQYF.

This clonotype was detected many times. The DNA for the CDR3 is TGCAGCGTTGGACCCTCGGCTGGAAACACCATATATTTT. Its translation: CSVGPSAGNTIYF. This chain links TRBV29-1 with TRBJ1-3; D is unresolved. Germline V lookup: CDR1 SQVTM, CDR2 ANQGSEA. CDR3 size: 13 residues. The V end lost 4 bases, the J end lost 2 bases, and 9 bases lay between the germline ends.

The rearrangement links TRBV10-1 to TRBJ2-2; 7 nucleotides agree with TRBD1. The J segment lost 5 bases and the V segment lost 4 bases, leaving 4 bases of the junction unmatched. The CDR3 has 14 amino acids. From germline, CDR1 is WNHNN and CDR2 SYGVQD (reference sequence). The CDR3 is CASSVRGLTGELFF. CDR3 sequence (DNA): TGCGCCAGCAGTGTCAGGGGGTTGACCGGGGAGCTGTTTTTT.

This CDR3 is CATAPSPVDSGANVLTF. In nucleotides, the CDR3 is TGTGCCACCGCCCCCAGCCCAGTTGACTCTGGGGCCAACGTCCTGACTTTC. This chain links TRBV24-1 with TRBJ2-6, with D hard to call. CDR3 length: 17 residues. V lost 9 bases and J lost 0, with 17 bases in between. The germline V gene has CDR1 KGHDR and CDR2 SFDVKD.

This clonotype was seen many times. This chain joins TRBV12-3 or TRBV12-4 and TRBJ2-3, with D unresolved. Trimming stripped 8 bases from V and 4 bases from J, with 7 bases between. This CDR3 is 11 amino acids long. The CDR3: CASPSPDTQYF. The CDR3 DNA reads TGTGCCAGCCCTTCACCAGATACGCAGTATTTT.

The V and J genes are TRBV18 and TRBJ2-2; D possibly corresponds to TRBD1 (5 bases). The CDR3 has 16 residues. CDR1 is KGHSH and CDR2 is LQKENI in the germline V gene. V lost 0 bases, J lost 5 bases, and 13 bases lay in between. The CDR3 DNA is TGTGCCAGCTCACCACCGATACAGGTCGTTACCGGGGAGCTGTTTTTT. Protein sequence: CASSPPIQVVTGELFF.

CDR3 coding DNA: TGTGCCAGCAGCTCGTCCTGGGGCGGATACGTTTTCTTT. This sequence encodes CASSSSWGGYVFF. This chain links TRBV27 with TRBJ1-1; possibly TRBD1 for D (5 bases). Germline CDR1 is MNHEY and CDR2 is SMNVEV (reference sequence). Trimming removed 6 bases from V and 13 bases from J, with 21 bases in between. The CDR3 contains 13 residues.

This clonotype was recorded a few times. The rearrangement uses TRBV6-6 and TRBJ2-7; 7 bases are shared with TRBD2. The CDR3 spans 14 residues. The germline gives CDR1 MNHNY, CDR2 SVGAGI (reference sequence). J was trimmed by 3 bases and V by 0 bases; bases with no gene match: 2. Here the CDR3 reads CASSYSTGGYEQYF. CDR3 sequence (DNA): TGTGCCAGCAGTTACTCGACGGGAGGCTACGAGCAGTACTTC.

This clonotype was recorded many times. The chain couples TRBV7-2 to TRBJ1-1, with unresolved D. Germline V gene data show CDR1 as SGHTA and CDR2 as FQGNSA. The CDR3 totals 14 residues. The V gene lost 4 bases and the J gene lost 0 bases, with 9 bases spanning the gap. The CDR3 is CASSSQRLNTEAFF. CDR3 DNA sequence: TGTGCCAGCAGCTCTCAGAGATTGAACACTGAAGCTTTCTTT.

The chain has TRBV4-2 and TRBJ2-5, with TRBD2 matching 9 bases. The CDR3 is 16 amino acids. The germline CDR1 and CDR2 sequences are LGHNA and YNFKEQ. V was pared by 0 bases and J by 1 base, with 3 bases of the junction left unmatched. The CDR3 protein is CASSQDRGLAQETQYF. In DNA, the CDR3 is TGTGCCAGCAGCCAAGATAGGGGACTAGCCCAAGAGACCCAGTACTTC.

This clonotype was counted a few times. The chain employs TRBV12-5 and TRBJ1-5; D not certain. Trimming cost V 2 bases and J 5 bases, with 7 bases left between them. This CDR3 has 13 amino acids. CDR1 and CDR2 from the germline V gene are LGHNT and FRNRAP. The CDR3 bases are TGTGCTAGTGGTTTGAACAGCTATCAGCCCCAGCATTTT. Its translation is CASGLNSYQPQHF.

The genes are TRBV12-3 or TRBV12-4 and TRBJ1-1; D not certain. V was pared by 5 bases and J by 2 bases, with 9 bases between. The length of the CDR3 is 13 residues. DNA of the CDR3: TGTGCCAGCAGTACCTCAGATAACACTGAAGCTTTCTTT. Amino acids: CASSTSDNTEAFF.

V and J are TRBV6-5 and TRBJ1-1; D not certain. The CDR3 has 15 residues. Trimming took off 0 bases at V and 3 bases at J, with 11 bases between the two ends. The germline V gene has CDR1 MNHEY and CDR2 SVGAGI. The CDR3 sequence: CASSYSSVAYTEAFF. CDR3 in DNA: TGTGCCAGCAGTTACTCGAGCGTGGCTTACACTGAAGCTTTCTTT.

This clonotype showed up just a few times. The CDR3 is CSARPVGGGKTQYF. The CDR3 DNA reads TGCAGTGCTAGGCCTGTAGGGGGCGGAAAGACCCAGTACTTC. The gene calls are TRBV20-1 and TRBJ2-5, with 7 bases lining up with TRBD1. With 3 bases clipped from V and 6 bases from J, the junction kept 10 bases outside the gene matches. This CDR3 is 14 amino acids long. In germline, CDR1 is DFQATT, CDR2 SNEGSKA (reference sequence).

For the CDR3, the DNA is TGTGCCAGCAGCTTAGGACAGGTGAACGAGCAGTACTTC. As protein: CASSLGQVNEQYF. The V gene is TRBV7-9, the J gene TRBJ2-7; D may be TRBD1 (6 bases). Deletions cut 1 base from V and 5 bases from J, with 9 bases between. The CDR3 has 13 amino acids. CDR1 and CDR2 from the germline V gene are SEHNR and FQNEAQ (reference sequence).